What follows are 32 T cell receptor beta chains derived from one specimen sequenced in a study of CD8+CD57+ T cells in acquired aplastic anemia. TCR beta VDJ and CDR3 profiling used genomic DNA as template. In TCRdb, the reads were re-called with MiXCR into one record per CDR3 protein. This table holds 400,000 to 450,000 distinct CDR3 sequences, about 70% found once. The sample comprised sorted CD4+, CD8+, or CD8+CD57+ T cells (not recorded which) from PBMCs. Receptors were obtained from a human donor in good health, serving as a control.

Here the CDR3 reads CASTRGTQYF. CDR3 DNA sequence: TGTGCCAGCACCCGGGGGACCCAGTACTTC. The chain carries TRBV6-2 or TRBV6-3 and TRBJ2-5; tentative D call: TRBD2 (5 bases). Germline lookup yields CDR1 MNHEY and CDR2 SVGEGT. Trimming removed 7 bases at V and 7 bases at J, with 7 bases between. This CDR3 region has 10 residues.

This chain connects TRBV5-5 to TRBJ1-2, with D unresolved. CDR3 length: 16 amino acids. Trimming stripped 3 bases from V and 6 bases from J, with 21 bases between. Germline values: CDR1 SGHKS, CDR2 YYEKEE (reference sequence). The CDR3 reads CASSSVGIVKVDGYTF. The CDR3 nucleotides read TGTGCCAGCAGCTCGGTAGGGATTGTGAAGGTTGATGGCTACACCTTC.

This clonotype was seen a single time. The chain carries TRBV12-3 or TRBV12-4 and TRBJ2-3; the D gene could be TRBD1 or TRBD2 (5 bases each). The CDR3 runs to 16 residues. V lost 5 bases to trimming and J lost 4 bases, with 19 bases between them. CDR3 sequence reads: CASSPSGPQGADTQYF. DNA for the CDR3: TGTGCCAGCAGTCCGTCGGGACCCCAAGGAGCAGATACGCAGTATTTT.

This sequence joins TRBV7-2 and TRBJ2-3, with 9 positions matching TRBD1. V was pared by 2 bases and J by 5 bases, with 8 bases of the junction left unmatched. This CDR3 region has 16 residues. The germline V gene encodes CDR1 SGHTA and CDR2 FQGNSA. In DNA form, the CDR3 reads TGTGCCAGCAGCTTAATCACAGGGGGCGGGAAAGATACGCAGTATTTT. Translation gives CASSLITGGGKDTQYF. Based on the CDR3 plus reference TRBV7-2 and TRBJ2-3, the full variable domain is GAGVSQSPSNKVTEKGKDVELRCDPISGHTALYWYRQSLGQGLEFLIYFQGNSAPDKSGLPSDRFSAERTGGSVSTLTIQRTQQEDSAVYLCASSLITGGGKDTQYFGPGTRLTVL.

The rearrangement joins TRBV30 to TRBJ1-2, with TRBD1 matching over 10 bases. The J segment lost 7 bases and the V segment lost 6 bases, leaving 11 bases of the junction unmatched. Germline CDR1 GTSNPN, CDR2 SVGIG (reference sequence). The CDR3 runs to 14 residues. In nucleotides, the CDR3 is TGTGCCTGTACCCGGGACAGGGGATATGGTGGCTACACCTTC. As protein: CACTRDRGYGGYTF. Using reference TRBV30 and TRBJ1-2 for the parts outside the CDR3, the full variable domain is SQTIHQWPATLVQPVGSPLSLECTVEGTSNPNLYWYRQAAGRGLQLLFYSVGIGQISSEVPQNLSASRPQDRQFILSSKKLLLSDSGFYLCACTRDRGYGGYTFGSGTRLTVV.

The chain combines TRBV5-1 with TRBJ1-6; D remains unclear. This CDR3 spans 14 amino acids. The germline CDR1 and CDR2 sequences are SGHRS and YFSETQ. V was trimmed by 4 bases and J by 12 bases, leaving 17 bases between them. The DNA of the CDR3 is TGCGCCAGCAGCGCAAGCGTCACCGGGGAACCCCTCCACTTT. Translating it yields CASSASVTGEPLHF. Complete variable domain (other parts from reference TRBV5-1 and TRBJ1-6): KAGVTQTPRYLIKTRGQQVTLSCSPISGHRSVSWYQQTPGQGLQFLFEYFSETQRNKGNFPGRFSGRQFSNSRSEMNVSTLELGDSALYLCASSASVTGEPLHFGNGTRLTVT.

In this sample, this clonotype turned up many times. V is TRBV2 and J is TRBJ2-7; 9 positions match TRBD1. In germline, CDR1 is SNHLY, CDR2 FYNNEI. The trim removed 7 bases at V and 5 bases at J, leaving 12 bases unmatched. CDR3 size: 15 residues. CDR3 in DNA: TGTGCCAGCAATTCCGGGGGACAGGGAATTCACGAGCAGTACTTC. Its protein product is CASNSGGQGIHEQYF.

This clonotype appeared a few times. The CDR3 coding sequence is TGTGCCAGCAGCTTAACAGGGGCCGAGGAGTACGAGCAGTACTTC. The encoded protein is CASSLTGAEEYEQYF. The V gene is TRBV7-2, the J gene TRBJ2-7, with TRBD1 matching over 7 bases. The CDR3 is 15 residues long. Germline V gene sequence: CDR1 SGHTA, CDR2 FQGNSA. After removal of 2 bases from V and 4 bases from J, the junction contained 8 bases not matched to a gene.

To note about this clonotype: At one end, the junction sequence differs from germline, possibly due to a read error. The chain is built from TRBV5-6 and TRBJ2-7; D is perhaps TRBD1 or TRBD2 (5 bases each). The CDR3 totals 13 residues. Germline V lookup: CDR1 SGHDT, CDR2 YYEEEE. CDR3 DNA: TGTGCCAGCACCTTGGGACGGAGCTACGAGCAGTACTTC. Protein: CASTLGRSYEQYF. Drawing the rest from reference TRBV5-6 and TRBJ2-7, the complete variable domain is DAGVTQSPTHLIKTRGQQVTLRCSPKSGHDTVSWYQQALGQGPQFIFQYYEEEERQRGNFPDRFSGHQFPNYSSELNVNALLLGDSALYLCASTLGRSYEQYFGPGTRLTVT.

This clonotype appeared a few times. This may be a read error: a much more frequent sequence differs by one nucleotide. The chain joins TRBV19 to TRBJ1-1; TRBD1 agrees at 11 bases. CDR1 and CDR2 from the germline V gene are LNHDA and SQIVND (reference sequence). CDR3 size: 16 residues. DNA for the CDR3: TGTGCCGGTAGTATATTACCGGGACAGGGGGAGACTGAAGCTTTCTTT. This codes for CAGSILPGQGETEAFF.

This clonotype showed up just once. The V and J genes are TRBV24-1 and TRBJ1-1; D perhaps matches TRBD1 (5 bases). The germline CDR1 and CDR2 sequences are KGHDR and SFDVKD. The CDR3 loop spans 13 amino acids. Trimming shortened V by 3 bases and J by 3 bases, and 7 bases separated the two germline ends. This chain's CDR3 is CATSDPGHTEAFF. The CDR3 coding sequence is TGTGCCACCAGTGATCCGGGACACACTGAAGCTTTCTTT.

This clonotype was recorded at least ten times. The V call is TRBV19, the J call TRBJ1-5, with D possibly TRBD1 on 5 matching bases. CDR1 and CDR2 from the germline V gene are LNHDA and SQIVND (reference sequence). V gave up 10 bases and J gave up 4 bases, with 17 bases separating them. CDR3 length equals 14 residues. The CDR3 protein is CATRGLLGNQPQHF. The CDR3 DNA reads as TGTGCCACTCGGGGACTTCTGGGGAATCAGCCCCAGCATTTT.

This clonotype has a count of ten or more. The rearrangement joins TRBV7-2 to TRBJ1-4, with D unclear. CDR3 length: 17 amino acids. V lost 5 bases and J lost 0, with 16 bases in between. Germline CDR1 is SGHTA and CDR2 is FQGNSA. This CDR3 is CASSPFLVGATNEKLFF. The CDR3 region has the DNA TGTGCCAGCAGCCCCTTCCTCGTTGGTGCAACTAATGAAAAACTGTTTTTT.

The chain uses TRBV19 and TRBJ2-4, with 10 nucleotides matching TRBD1. Looked up from germline, CDR1 is LNHDA and CDR2 is SQIVND (reference sequence). CDR3 length: 13 residues. Trimming removed 5 bases from V and 9 bases from J; junction bases left unmatched: 4. The CDR3 DNA reads as TGTGCCAGTAGTGGAGACAGGGGGCGCATTCAGTACTTC. Amino acid sequence: CASSGDRGRIQYF.

Comment on this clonotype: It is likely a read error, because the conserved phenylalanine at the end of the CDR3 is missing. V gene TRBV7-9 combines with J gene TRBJ2-1; D ambiguous. Germline assignment: CDR1 SEHNR and CDR2 FQNEAQ (reference sequence). The V and J ends lost 5 bases and 2 bases respectively, with 7 bases between them. CDR3 size: 13 residues. CDR3 bases: TGTGCCAGCAGCCAAAGCGCCTACAATGAGCAGTTCTCC. Amino acid sequence: CASSQSAYNEQFS.

This sequence joins TRBV9 and TRBJ2-4, with TRBD2 as a possible D gene (6 bases). The germline V and J ends were trimmed by 0 bases and 1 base, with 11 bases remaining between them. Germline assignment: CDR1 SGDLS and CDR2 YYNGEE. This CDR3 is 16 amino acids long. CDR3 amino acids: CASSVGGGGAKNIQYF. The CDR3, as DNA: TGTGCCAGCAGCGTAGGGGGTGGGGGGGCCAAAAACATTCAGTACTTC.

The chain combines TRBV29-1 with TRBJ2-5; 7 bases fit TRBD1. The CDR3 is 13 amino acids. CDR1 SQVTM and CDR2 ANQGSEA come from the germline V gene. The ends lost 4 bases at V and 3 bases at J; junction bases unmatched: 5. The CDR3 protein is CSVVRDSKETQYF. CDR3 DNA sequence: TGCAGCGTTGTGAGGGACAGCAAAGAGACCCAGTACTTC.

V gene TRBV7-3 combines with J gene TRBJ2-1; 7 bases agree with TRBD2. Germline assignment: CDR1 SGHTA and CDR2 FQGTGA. The length of the CDR3 is 15 residues. After removal of 6 bases from V and 12 bases from J, the junction contained 17 bases not matched to a gene. The CDR3 spells CASRMGGSTNDAQFF. CDR3 in DNA: TGTGCCAGCAGGATGGGGGGGAGCACAAACGATGCGCAGTTCTTC.

About this clonotype: One junction end disagrees with the germline gene, perhaps due to a read error. V and J are TRBV7-2 and TRBJ2-6; D is possibly TRBD1 (5 bases). CDR3 length: 16 residues. Germline lookup yields CDR1 SGHTA and CDR2 FQGNSA. CDR3 sequence reads: CASSDMVGAGANALTF. The DNA of the CDR3 is TGTGCCAGCAGCGATATGGTGGGCGCTGGGGCCAACGCCCTGACTTTC. The variable domain in full, completed from reference TRBV7-2 and TRBJ2-6, reads GAGVSQSPSNKVTEKGKDVELRCDPISGHTALYWYRQSLGQGLEFLIYFQGNSAPDKSGLPSDRFSAERTGGSVSTLTIQRTQQEDSAVYLCASSDMVGAGANALTFGAGSRLTVL.

Points on this clonotype: The junction differs from germline at one of its ends, possibly a read error. V usage is TRBV5-1 and J usage is TRBJ2-5; D unclear. Germline V CDR1 and CDR2: SGHRS, YFSETQ. CDR3 length: 15 amino acids. This CDR3 reads CASSLDPVGNYPLYF. The DNA of the CDR3 is TGCGCCAGCAGCTTGGACCCGGTGGGTAATTACCCGCTCTACTTT.

Regarding this clonotype: This could be a read error, since a much larger clone is one nucleotide away. The V gene is TRBV6-5, the J gene TRBJ1-5; possible D gene TRBD1, 5 bases. V was pared by 2 bases and J by 6 bases, with 11 bases between. The CDR3 consists of 14 residues. CDR1 and CDR2 from the germline V gene are MNHEY and SVGAGI. CDR3 sequence: CASSYAGGGQPQHF. The CDR3 coding sequence is TGTGCCAGCAGTTACGCGGGGGGGGGTCAGCCCCAGCATTTT.

This clonotype was detected many times. This rearrangement joins TRBV5-6 to TRBJ2-1; a possible D gene is TRBD2 (6 bases). CDR1 and CDR2 from the germline V gene are SGHDT and YYEEEE. The CDR3 has 15 amino acids. Trimming cost V 0 bases and J 4 bases, with 11 bases left between them. CDR3: CASSLERTNYNEQFF. DNA for the CDR3: TGTGCCAGCAGCTTGGAGAGGACTAATTACAATGAGCAGTTCTTC. The full variable domain, with the rest looked up from reference TRBV5-6 and TRBJ2-1, is DAGVTQSPTHLIKTRGQQVTLRCSPKSGHDTVSWYQQALGQGPQFIFQYYEEEERQRGNFPDRFSGHQFPNYSSELNVNALLLGDSALYLCASSLERTNYNEQFFGPGTRLTVL.

This chain joins TRBV2 and TRBJ1-1, with D possibly matching TRBD1 (5 bases). The CDR3 is made up of 14 amino acids. Trimming removed 6 bases at V and 4 bases at J, with 15 bases between. In germline, CDR1 is SNHLY, CDR2 FYNNEI. The CDR3: CASSLRGAGTEAFF. DNA for the CDR3: TGTGCCAGCAGCCTCCGCGGGGCGGGCACTGAAGCTTTCTTT.

This clonotype was found many times. The chain links TRBV6-1 to TRBJ1-1, with a weak D call TRBD1 (5 bases). Germline V gene lookup returns CDR1 MNHNS and CDR2 SASEGT. The CDR3 runs to 14 residues. Trimming cost V 5 bases and J 1 base, with 11 bases left between them. DNA of the CDR3: TGTGCCAGCAGTTTCGGGGGTGCGAACACTGAAGCTTTCTTT. Translating it yields CASSFGGANTEAFF.

This clonotype has at least ten counts. The gene calls are TRBV19 and TRBJ1-5; D is unclear. Trimming cost V 3 bases and J 0 bases, with 6 bases left between them. This CDR3 has 14 residues. The germline V gene has CDR1 LNHDA and CDR2 SQIVND (reference sequence). CDR3 DNA: TGTGCCAGTAGTATGTGGGTTAGCAATCAGCCCCAGCATTTT. It specifies CASSMWVSNQPQHF. Filled out from reference TRBV19 and TRBJ1-5, the complete variable domain reads DGGITQSPKYLFRKEGQNVTLSCEQNLNHDAMYWYRQDPGQGLRLIYYSQIVNDFQKGDIAEGYSVSREKKESFPLTVTSAQKNPTAFYLCASSMWVSNQPQHFGDGTRLSIL.

The rearrangement links TRBV12-3 or TRBV12-4 to TRBJ1-6; D not certain. This CDR3 has 15 amino acids. The ends were cut back, 6 bases at V and 9 bases at J, with 18 bases in the middle. The CDR3 DNA reads as TGTGCCAGCAGCTCCGACTCTCATGCGGGTTCACCCCTCCACTTT. This gives the protein CASSSDSHAGSPLHF.

On this clonotype itself: At one end, the junction sequence differs from germline, possibly due to a read error. V and J are TRBV7-3 and TRBJ1-3; perhaps TRBD1 as D (5 bases). This CDR3 is 13 amino acids long. CDR1 SGHTA and CDR2 FQGTGA come from the germline V gene. CDR3 sequence reads: CASSWGSANTVHF. CDR3 coding DNA: TGTGCCAGCAGTTGGGGGTCCGCTAACACCGTACATTTT.

To note about this clonotype: One junction end does not reproduce the germline sequence, and a read error may be involved. V and J are TRBV5-1 and TRBJ2-7; D perhaps matches TRBD2 (5 bases). This CDR3 contains 14 residues. Germline CDR1 is SGHRS and CDR2 is YFSETQ. CDR3 sequence: CASRPTAEGYEQYF. The CDR3 nucleotides are TGTGCCAGCAGGCCAACGGCAGAGGGTTACGAGCAGTACTTC.

V usage is TRBV24-1 and J usage is TRBJ2-1; D may be TRBD1 (8 bases). The J call may not be correct, given that the DNA end is closer to TRBJ2-7. CDR3 size: 15 residues. Germline V gene sequence: CDR1 KGHDR, CDR2 SFDVKD. The CDR3 DNA follows: TGTGCCAGCAGCGGGGTCGGGACAGGTTGGGCTGCGCAGTACTTC. Encoded protein: CASSGVGTGWAAQYF.

CDR3 nucleotides: TGTGCCAGCAGCTTAACGGCGGGGCTCCTCTACGAGCAGTACTTC. Residues: CASSLTAGLLYEQYF. The chain couples TRBV7-3 to TRBJ2-7, with a possible D match to TRBD2 (6 bases). This CDR3 has 15 amino acids. Trimming removed 0 bases at V and 3 bases at J, with 12 bases between. Germline CDR1 is SGHTA and CDR2 is FQGTGA.

This clonotype was detected only once. V gene TRBV19 combines with J gene TRBJ1-6; D not certain. The length of the CDR3 is 16 residues. Trimming removed 4 bases from V and 0 bases from J, with 10 bases in between. Germline V gene sequence: CDR1 LNHDA, CDR2 SQIVND (reference sequence). CDR3 loop: CASSNTVFSYNSPLHF. CDR3 bases: TGTGCCAGTAGTAACACCGTATTCTCCTATAATTCACCCCTCCACTTT.

V and J are TRBV4-2 and TRBJ2-1; 8 nucleotides match TRBD2. The trim removed 1 base at V and 4 bases at J, leaving 12 bases unmatched. Germline values: CDR1 LGHNA, CDR2 YNFKEQ. CDR3 length: 18 amino acids. The CDR3 sequence is CASSQGPDGGGQYNEQFF. For the CDR3, the DNA is TGTGCCAGCAGCCAAGGTCCAGACGGGGGGGGTCAATACAATGAGCAGTTCTTC.